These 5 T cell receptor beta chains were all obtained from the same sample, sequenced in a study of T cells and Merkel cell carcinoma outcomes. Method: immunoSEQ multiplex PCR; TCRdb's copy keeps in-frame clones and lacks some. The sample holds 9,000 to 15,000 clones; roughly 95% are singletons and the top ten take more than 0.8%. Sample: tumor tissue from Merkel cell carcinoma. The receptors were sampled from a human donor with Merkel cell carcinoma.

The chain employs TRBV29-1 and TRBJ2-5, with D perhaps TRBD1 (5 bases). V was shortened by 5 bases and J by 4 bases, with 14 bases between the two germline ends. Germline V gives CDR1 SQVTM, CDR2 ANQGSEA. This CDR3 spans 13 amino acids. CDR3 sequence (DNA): TGCAGCGTTCAGGGCCGGTGGGGAGAGACCCAGTACTTC. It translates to CSVQGRWGETQYF.

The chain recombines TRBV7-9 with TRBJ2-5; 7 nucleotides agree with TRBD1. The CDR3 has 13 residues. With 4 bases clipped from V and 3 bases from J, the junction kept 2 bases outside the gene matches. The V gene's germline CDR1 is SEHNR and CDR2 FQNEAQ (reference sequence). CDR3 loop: CASSWGQKETQYF. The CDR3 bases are TGTGCCAGCAGCTGGGGACAGAAAGAGACCCAGTACTTC.

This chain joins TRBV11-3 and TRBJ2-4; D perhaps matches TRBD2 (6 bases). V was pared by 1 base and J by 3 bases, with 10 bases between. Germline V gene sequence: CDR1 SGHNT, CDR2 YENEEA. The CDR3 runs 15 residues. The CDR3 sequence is CASSLGGTLKNIQYF. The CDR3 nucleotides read TGTGCCAGCAGCTTAGGCGGGACCCTCAAAAACATTCAGTACTTC.

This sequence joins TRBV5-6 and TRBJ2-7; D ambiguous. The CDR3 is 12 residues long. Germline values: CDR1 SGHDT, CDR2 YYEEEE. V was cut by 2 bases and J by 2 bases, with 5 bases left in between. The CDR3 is CASSFLAYEQYF. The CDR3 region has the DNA TGTGCCAGCAGCTTCCTAGCCTACGAGCAGTACTTC.

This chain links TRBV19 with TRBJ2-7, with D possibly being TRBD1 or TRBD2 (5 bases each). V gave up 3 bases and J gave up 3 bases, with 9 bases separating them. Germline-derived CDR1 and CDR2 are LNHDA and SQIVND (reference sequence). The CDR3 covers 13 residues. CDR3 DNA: TGTGCCAGTAGTATTGGGACCCTCTACGAGCAGTACTTC. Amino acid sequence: CASSIGTLYEQYF.